Each of the 3 T cell receptor beta chains below was sequenced from the same sample in a study of OX40 agonist ivuxolimab in advanced cancers. Clones were sequenced by immunoSEQ multiplex PCR, and TCRdb holds only the in-frame ones, with some missing. The sample includes nearly 65,000 clones, around 93% of them seen just once. This sample comprised CD4+ or CD8+ T cells sorted from blood, obtained in a trial of the OX40 agonist ivuxolimab. These receptors all come from an adult with an advanced solid tumor such as melanoma, head and neck, liver or kidney cancer.

With respect to this clone: At the DNA level, this CDR3 is encoded by other sequences in the same sample as well. The gene calls are TRBV7-2 and TRBJ1-3; 8 positions match TRBD1. Looked up from germline, CDR1 is SGHTA and CDR2 is FQGNSA. The CDR3 is 15 residues long. V was pared by 3 bases and J by 4 bases, with 5 bases of the junction left unmatched. The DNA for the CDR3 is TGTGCCAGCAGCTTCCTACAGGGGGTCGGAAACACCATATATTTT. Protein product: CASSFLQGVGNTIYF.

The chain couples TRBV14 to TRBJ1-1; 9 bases line up with TRBD1. J was trimmed by 5 bases and V by 4 bases; bases with no gene match: 2. The CDR3 has 13 residues. Germline assignment: CDR1 SGHDN and CDR2 FVKESK. The CDR3 nucleotides read TGTGCCAGCAGCCCGACAGGGGGTACTGAAGCTTTCTTT. Translation: CASSPTGGTEAFF.

The CDR3 loop reads CASSTQGQGARGYTF. CDR3 nucleotide sequence: TGTGCCAGCAGCACCCAGGGACAGGGGGCGCGGGGCTACACCTTC. The chain joins TRBV5-4 to TRBJ1-2; 12 bases agree with TRBD1. The CDR3 is made up of 15 amino acids. Unmatched junction bases numbered 9, after V lost 4 bases and J lost 8 bases. CDR1 and CDR2 from the germline V gene are SGHNT and YYREEE (reference sequence).